Given below is one TCR beta chain in context. The data originate from a study of CD8 T cells in ankylosing spondylitis. Quantitative molecular-barcoded 5'-RACE generated the TCR beta libraries. One entry per CDR3 protein, called by TCRdb with MiXCR from the 5' RACE reads. There are under 120,000 distinct CDR3 sequences in the sample; 24% occur only once, and roughly an eighth lies in the top ten. V was cut by 4 bases and J by 6 bases, with 7 bases left in between. The germline gives CDR1 SGDLS, CDR2 YYNGEE. The CDR3 is 12 amino acids. The receptor was isolated from a male donor with ankylosing spondylitis. The rearrangement uses TRBV9 and TRBJ2-2; D call uncertain. Sequencing input: synovial fluid, either unsorted or a sorted T cell fraction (not recorded which). CDR3 in amino acids: CASSFRSGELFF. CDR3 DNA sequence: TGTGCCAGCAGCTTTAGGTCCGGGGAGCTGTTTTTT.